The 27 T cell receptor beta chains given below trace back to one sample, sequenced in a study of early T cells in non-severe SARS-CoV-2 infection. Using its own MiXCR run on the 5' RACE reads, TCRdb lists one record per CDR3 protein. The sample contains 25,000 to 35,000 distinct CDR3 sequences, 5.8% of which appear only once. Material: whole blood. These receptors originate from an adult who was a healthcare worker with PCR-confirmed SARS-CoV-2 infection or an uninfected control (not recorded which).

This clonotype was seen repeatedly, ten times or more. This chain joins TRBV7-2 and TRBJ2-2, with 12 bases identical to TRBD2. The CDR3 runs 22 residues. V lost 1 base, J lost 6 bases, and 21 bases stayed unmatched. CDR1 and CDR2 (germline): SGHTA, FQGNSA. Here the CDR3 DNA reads TGTGCCAGCAGCTTAGATCTGTGGCAGGGGGCCCTAGCGGGAGGGGAATCCGGGGAGCTGTTTTTT. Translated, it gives CASSLDLWQGALAGGESGELFF.

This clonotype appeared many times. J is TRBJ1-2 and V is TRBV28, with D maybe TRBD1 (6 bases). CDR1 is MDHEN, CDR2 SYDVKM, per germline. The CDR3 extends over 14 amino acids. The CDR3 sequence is CATHSAGQDYGYTF. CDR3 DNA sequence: TGTGCTACCCATTCGGCGGGACAAGACTATGGCTACACCTTC.

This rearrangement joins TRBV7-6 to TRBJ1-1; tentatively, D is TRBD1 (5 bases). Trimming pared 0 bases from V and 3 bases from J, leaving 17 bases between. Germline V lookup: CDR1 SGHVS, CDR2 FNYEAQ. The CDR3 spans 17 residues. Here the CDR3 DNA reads TGTGCCAGCAGCTTAGCGCTTCCGGGACTGGGGCACACTGAAGCTTTCTTT. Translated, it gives CASSLALPGLGHTEAFF.

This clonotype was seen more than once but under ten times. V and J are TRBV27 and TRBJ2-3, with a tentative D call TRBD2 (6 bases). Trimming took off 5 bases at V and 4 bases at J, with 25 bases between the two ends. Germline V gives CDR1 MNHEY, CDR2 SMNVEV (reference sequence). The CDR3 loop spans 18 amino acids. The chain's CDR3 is CASSHRRVEALPADTQYF. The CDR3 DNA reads TGTGCCAGCAGTCACCGGAGGGTTGAGGCCTTGCCGGCAGATACGCAGTATTTT.

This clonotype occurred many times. The CDR3 is CASSLKSEQYF. CDR3 nucleotides: TGTGCCAGCAGTTTAAAAAGCGAGCAGTACTTC. The V and J genes are TRBV28 and TRBJ2-7; D remains unclear. V was clipped by 2 bases and J by 6 bases, with 5 bases between them. The germline CDR1 and CDR2 sequences are MDHEN and SYDVKM. The CDR3 consists of 11 residues.

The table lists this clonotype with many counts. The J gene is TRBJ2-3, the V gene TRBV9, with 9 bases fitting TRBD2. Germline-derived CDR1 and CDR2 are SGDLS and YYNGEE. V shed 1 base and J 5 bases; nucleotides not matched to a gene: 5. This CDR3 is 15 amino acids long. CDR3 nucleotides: TGTGCCAGCAGCGTATGGGGTAGCGGGGGAGATACGCAGTATTTT. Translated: CASSVWGSGGDTQYF.

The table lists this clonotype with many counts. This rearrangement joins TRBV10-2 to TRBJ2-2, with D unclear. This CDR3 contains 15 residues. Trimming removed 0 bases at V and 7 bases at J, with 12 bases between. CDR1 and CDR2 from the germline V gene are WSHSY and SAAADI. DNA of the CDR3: TGCGCCAGCAGTGAGTCGGTCGGTGGGCGCGGGGAGCTGTTTTTT. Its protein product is CASSESVGGRGELFF.

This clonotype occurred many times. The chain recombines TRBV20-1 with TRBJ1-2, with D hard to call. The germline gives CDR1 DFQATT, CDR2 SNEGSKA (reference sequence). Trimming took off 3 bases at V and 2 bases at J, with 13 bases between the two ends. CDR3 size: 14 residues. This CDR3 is CSASQALINYGYTF. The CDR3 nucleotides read TGCAGTGCTAGCCAGGCCCTTATAAACTATGGCTACACCTTC.

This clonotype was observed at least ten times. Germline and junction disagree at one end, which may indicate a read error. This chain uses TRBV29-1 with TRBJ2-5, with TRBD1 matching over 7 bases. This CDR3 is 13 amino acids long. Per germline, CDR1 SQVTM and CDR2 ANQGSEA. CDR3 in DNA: TGCAGCGAATCAGACAGGGCCCAAGGGACCCAGTACTTC. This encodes CSESDRAQGTQYF.

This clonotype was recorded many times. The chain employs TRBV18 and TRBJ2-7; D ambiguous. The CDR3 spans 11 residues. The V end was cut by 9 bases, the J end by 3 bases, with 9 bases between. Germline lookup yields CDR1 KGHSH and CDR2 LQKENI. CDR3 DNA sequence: TGTGCCAGTCGGGCCTACTACGAGCAGTACTTC. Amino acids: CASRAYYEQYF.

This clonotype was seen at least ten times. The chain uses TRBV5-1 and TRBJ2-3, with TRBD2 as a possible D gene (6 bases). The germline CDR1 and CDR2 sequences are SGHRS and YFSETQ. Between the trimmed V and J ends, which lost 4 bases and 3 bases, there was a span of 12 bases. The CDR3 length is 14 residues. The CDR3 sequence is CASSPGEVTDTQYF. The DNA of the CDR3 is TGCGCCAGCAGCCCGGGGGAGGTAACAGATACGCAGTATTTT.

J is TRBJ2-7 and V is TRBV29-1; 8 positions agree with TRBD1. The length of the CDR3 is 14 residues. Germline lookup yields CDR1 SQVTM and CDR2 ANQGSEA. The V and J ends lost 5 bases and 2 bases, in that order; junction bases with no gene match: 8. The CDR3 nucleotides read TGCAGCGTTAGCTTTCCAGGGGGCGCCTACGAGCAGTACTTC. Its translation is CSVSFPGGAYEQYF.

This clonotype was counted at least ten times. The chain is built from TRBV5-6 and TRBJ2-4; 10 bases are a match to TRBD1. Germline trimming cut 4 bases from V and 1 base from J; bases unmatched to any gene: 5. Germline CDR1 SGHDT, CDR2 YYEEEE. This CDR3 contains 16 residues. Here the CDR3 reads CASSPGQGVAKNIQYF. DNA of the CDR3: TGTGCCAGCAGCCCAGGACAGGGGGTTGCCAAAAACATTCAGTACTTC. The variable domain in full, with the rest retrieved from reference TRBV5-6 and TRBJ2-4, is DAGVTQSPTHLIKTRGQQVTLRCSPKSGHDTVSWYQQALGQGPQFIFQYYEEEERQRGNFPDRFSGHQFPNYSSELNVNALLLGDSALYLCASSPGQGVAKNIQYFGAGTRLSVL.

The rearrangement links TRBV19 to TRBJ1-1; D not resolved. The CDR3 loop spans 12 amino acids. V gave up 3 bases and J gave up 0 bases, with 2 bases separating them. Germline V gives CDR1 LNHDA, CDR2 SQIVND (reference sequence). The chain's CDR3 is CASSILNTEAFF. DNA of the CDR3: TGTGCCAGTAGTATCCTGAACACTGAAGCTTTCTTT.

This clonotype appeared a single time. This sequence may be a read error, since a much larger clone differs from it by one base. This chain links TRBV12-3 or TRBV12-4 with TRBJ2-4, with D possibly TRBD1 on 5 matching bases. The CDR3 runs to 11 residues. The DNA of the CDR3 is TGTGCCTGCAGTTTAGGGGCGATCCAGTACTTC. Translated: CACSLGAIQYF.

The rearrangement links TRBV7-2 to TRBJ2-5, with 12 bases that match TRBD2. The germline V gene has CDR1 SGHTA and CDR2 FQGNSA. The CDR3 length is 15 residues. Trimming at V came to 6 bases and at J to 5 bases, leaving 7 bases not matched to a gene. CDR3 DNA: TGTGCCAGCAGGAAAAGACTAGCGGGGGATGAGACCCAGTACTTC. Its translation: CASRKRLAGDETQYF.

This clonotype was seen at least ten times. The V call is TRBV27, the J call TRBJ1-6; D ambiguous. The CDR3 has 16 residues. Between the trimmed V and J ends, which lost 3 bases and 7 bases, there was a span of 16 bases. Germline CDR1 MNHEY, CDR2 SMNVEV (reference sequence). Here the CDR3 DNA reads TGTGCCAGCAGTTTCATACGTCCAGGCCCAAATTCACCCCTCCACTTT. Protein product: CASSFIRPGPNSPLHF.

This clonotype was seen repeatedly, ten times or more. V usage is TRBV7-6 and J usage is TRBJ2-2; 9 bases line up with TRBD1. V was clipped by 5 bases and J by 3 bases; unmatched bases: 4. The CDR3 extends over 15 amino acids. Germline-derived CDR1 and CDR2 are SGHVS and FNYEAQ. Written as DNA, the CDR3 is TGTGCCAGCAGCCAACAGGGGGCGGACACCGGGGAGCTGTTTTTT. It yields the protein CASSQQGADTGELFF.

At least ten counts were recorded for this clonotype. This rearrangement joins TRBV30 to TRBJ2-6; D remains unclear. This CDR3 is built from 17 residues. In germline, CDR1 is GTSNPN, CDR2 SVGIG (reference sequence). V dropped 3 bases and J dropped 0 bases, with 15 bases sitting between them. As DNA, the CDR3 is TGTGCCTGGAGCCCCCGGCTCCATTACTCTGGGGCCAACGTCCTGACTTTC. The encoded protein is CAWSPRLHYSGANVLTF.

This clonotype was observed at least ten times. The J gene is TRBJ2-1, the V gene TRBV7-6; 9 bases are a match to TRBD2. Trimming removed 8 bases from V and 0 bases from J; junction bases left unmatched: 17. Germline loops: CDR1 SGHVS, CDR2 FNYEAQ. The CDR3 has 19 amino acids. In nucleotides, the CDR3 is TGTGCCAGCTCCCCGGGTCGGCTAGCGGGACTGAGCTCCTACAATGAGCAGTTCTTC. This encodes CASSPGRLAGLSSYNEQFF. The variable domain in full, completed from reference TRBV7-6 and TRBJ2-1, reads GAGVSQSPRYKVTKRGQDVALRCDPISGHVSLYWYRQALGQGPEFLTYFNYEAQQDKSGLPNDRFSAERPEGSISTLTIQRTEQRDSAMYRCASSPGRLAGLSSYNEQFFGPGTRLTVL.

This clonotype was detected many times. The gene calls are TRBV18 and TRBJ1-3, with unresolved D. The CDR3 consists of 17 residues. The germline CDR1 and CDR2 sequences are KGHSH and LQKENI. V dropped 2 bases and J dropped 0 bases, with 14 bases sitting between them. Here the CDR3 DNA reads TGTGCCAGCTCACCATCCCAGCAGGCCCTCTCTGGAAACACCATATATTTT. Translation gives CASSPSQQALSGNTIYF.

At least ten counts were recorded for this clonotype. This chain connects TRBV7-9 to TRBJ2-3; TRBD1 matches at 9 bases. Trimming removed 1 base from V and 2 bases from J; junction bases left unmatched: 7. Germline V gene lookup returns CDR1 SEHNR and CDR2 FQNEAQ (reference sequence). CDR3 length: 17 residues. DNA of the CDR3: TGTGCCAGCAGCTTAGAGCGGGACAGGGAGGTCACAGATACGCAGTATTTT. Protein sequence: CASSLERDREVTDTQYF. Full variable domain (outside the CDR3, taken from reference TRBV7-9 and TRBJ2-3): DTGVSQNPRHKITKRGQNVTFRCDPISEHNRLYWYRQTLGQGPEFLTYFQNEAQLEKSRLLSDRFSAERPKGSFSTLEIQRTEQGDSAMYLCASSLERDREVTDTQYFGPGTRLTVL.

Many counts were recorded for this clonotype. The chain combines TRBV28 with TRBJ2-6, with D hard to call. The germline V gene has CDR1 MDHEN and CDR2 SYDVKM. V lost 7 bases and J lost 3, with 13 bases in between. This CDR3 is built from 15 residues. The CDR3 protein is CASTSNWYGANVLTF. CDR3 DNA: TGTGCCAGCACTAGTAACTGGTATGGGGCCAACGTCCTGACTTTC.

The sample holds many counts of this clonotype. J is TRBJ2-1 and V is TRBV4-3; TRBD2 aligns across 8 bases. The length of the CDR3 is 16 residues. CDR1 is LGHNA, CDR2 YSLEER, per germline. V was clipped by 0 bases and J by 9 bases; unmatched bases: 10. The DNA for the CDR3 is TGCGCCAGCAGCCAAGATCTTTACGGGGGGGCCGGTGAGCAGTTCTTC. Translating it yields CASSQDLYGGAGEQFF.

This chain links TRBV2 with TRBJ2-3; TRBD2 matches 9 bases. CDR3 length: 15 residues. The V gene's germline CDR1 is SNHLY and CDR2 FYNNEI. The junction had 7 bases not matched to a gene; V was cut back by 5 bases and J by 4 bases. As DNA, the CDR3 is TGTGCCAGCAGTCCCGCGGGGGGGCATCCAGATACGCAGTATTTT. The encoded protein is CASSPAGGHPDTQYF.

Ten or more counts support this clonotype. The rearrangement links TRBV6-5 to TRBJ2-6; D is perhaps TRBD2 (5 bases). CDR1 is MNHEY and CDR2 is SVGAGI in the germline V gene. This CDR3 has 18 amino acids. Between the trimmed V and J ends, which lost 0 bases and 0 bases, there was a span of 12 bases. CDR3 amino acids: CASSYSSGYNSGANVLTF. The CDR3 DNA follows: TGTGCCAGCAGTTACTCGTCGGGGTACAACTCTGGGGCCAACGTCCTGACTTTC.

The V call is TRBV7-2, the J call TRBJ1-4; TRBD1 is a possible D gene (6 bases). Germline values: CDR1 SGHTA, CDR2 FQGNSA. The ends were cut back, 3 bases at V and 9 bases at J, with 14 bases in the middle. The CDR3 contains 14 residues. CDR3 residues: CASSFRTEDQKLFF. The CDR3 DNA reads TGTGCCAGCAGCTTCAGGACAGAAGACCAAAAACTGTTTTTT.